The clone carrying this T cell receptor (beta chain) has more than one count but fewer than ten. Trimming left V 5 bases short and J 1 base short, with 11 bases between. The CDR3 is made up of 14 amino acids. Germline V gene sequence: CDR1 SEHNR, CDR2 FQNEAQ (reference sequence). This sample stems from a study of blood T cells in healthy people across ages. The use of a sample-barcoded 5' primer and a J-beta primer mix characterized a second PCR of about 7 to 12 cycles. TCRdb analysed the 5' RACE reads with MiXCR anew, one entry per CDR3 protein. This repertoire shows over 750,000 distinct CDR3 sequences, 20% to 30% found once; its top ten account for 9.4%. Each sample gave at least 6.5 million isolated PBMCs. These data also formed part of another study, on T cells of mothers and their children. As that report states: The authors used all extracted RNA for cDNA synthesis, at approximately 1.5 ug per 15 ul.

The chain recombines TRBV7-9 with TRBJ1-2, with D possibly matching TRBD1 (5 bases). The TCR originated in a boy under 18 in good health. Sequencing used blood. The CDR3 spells CASSGTANNYGYTF. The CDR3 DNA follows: TGTGCCAGCAGCGGGACCGCAAATAACTATGGCTACACCTTC.